One sample yielded the 5 T cell receptor beta chains listed below, sequenced in a study of cytomegalovirus exposure and HLA in healthy donors. Using immunoSEQ multiplex PCR, the repertoire was profiled, and TCRdb retains in-frame clones only, with some absent. The sample yields some 240,000 clones, 70% to 90% seen once. Sequences were obtained from PBMCs. Every receptor here comes from a woman aged 25 to 39 in good health and CMV-seropositive.

This sequence joins TRBV15 and TRBJ1-3, with 7 bases fitting TRBD1. This CDR3 contains 15 residues. Germline V CDR1 and CDR2: LNHNV, YYDKDF (reference sequence). J lost 2 bases, V lost 3 bases, and 4 bases had no gene match. The CDR3 nucleotides read TGTGCCACCAGCAGCCTTACAGGGGCTGGAAACACCATATATTTT. Its translation is CATSSLTGAGNTIYF.

The chain combines TRBV18 with TRBJ2-7; D is perhaps TRBD2 (6 bases). Germline V gene sequence: CDR1 KGHSH, CDR2 LQKENI. This CDR3 region has 16 residues. Trimming pared 4 bases from V and 2 bases from J, leaving 18 bases between. CDR3 sequence reads: CASSHATRGKTYEQYF. Here the CDR3 DNA reads TGTGCCAGCTCACACGCAACGCGGGGAAAGACCTACGAGCAGTACTTC.

The chain recombines TRBV25-1 with TRBJ2-7; D might be TRBD2 (6 bases). The germline V gene has CDR1 MGHDK and CDR2 SYGVNS. The CDR3 runs 16 residues. V shed 3 bases and J shed 2 bases, with 17 bases lying between them. CDR3 nucleotides: TGTGCCAGCAGTGATACCGGTTGGCGGGGAACCTACGAGCAGTACTTC. It specifies CASSDTGWRGTYEQYF.

This chain joins TRBV5-1 and TRBJ2-3, with TRBD1 matching 7 bases. The CDR3 is made up of 16 amino acids. In germline, CDR1 is SGHRS, CDR2 YFSETQ. The V segment lost 1 base and the J segment 6 bases; nucleotides outside the gene matches: 11. CDR3 protein: CASSLRVRGGEDTQYF. In DNA, the CDR3 is TGCGCCAGCAGCTTGAGGGTGAGAGGGGGCGAGGATACGCAGTATTTT.

This chain connects TRBV7-9 to TRBJ2-3; D perhaps matches TRBD2 (6 bases). The CDR3 spans 15 residues. V lost 5 bases to trimming and J lost 2 bases, with 14 bases between them. Germline V gene lookup returns CDR1 SEHNR and CDR2 FQNEAQ (reference sequence). The CDR3 DNA follows: TGTGCCAGCAGCCCCCGACTAGTTCCCACAGATACGCAGTATTTT. Encoded protein: CASSPRLVPTDTQYF.